This T cell receptor (beta chain) was identified in a study of early T cells in non-severe SARS-CoV-2 infection. CDR1 and CDR2 from the germline V gene are DFQATT and SNEGSKA (reference sequence). CDR3 length equals 16 residues. The trim removed 0 bases at V and 5 bases at J, leaving 11 bases unmatched. This clonotype came up many times. Via MiXCR, TCRdb re-called the 5' RACE reads, giving one row per CDR3 protein. Of 20,000 to 25,000 distinct CDR3 sequences listed, approximately 4.3% are singletons. The rearrangement joins TRBV20-1 to TRBJ2-5; 8 positions match TRBD1. The sample taken for sequencing was whole blood. This receptor was obtained from an adult who was a healthcare worker with PCR-confirmed SARS-CoV-2 infection or an uninfected control (not recorded which). CDR3 coding DNA: TGCAGTGCTAGAGATCCGCGTACAGGGGGAATCGAGACCCAGTACTTC. Protein: CSARDPRTGGIETQYF.